This section outlines one T cell receptor beta chain sequence together with its context. The record originates from a study of blood T cell repertoires in COVID-19. About the research overall: Whether acute or convalescent, the COVID-19 samples came from the United States, Italy and Spain. In each case, the material was cDNA or gDNA derived from T cells, B-cell-depleted T cells, or PBMCs.

TCRdb's copy holds only in-frame clones and misses some; the assay was immunoSEQ multiplex PCR. The sample holds 120,000 to 150,000 clones, approximately 86% seen once. The material sequenced was peripheral blood. This TCR was recovered from a woman aged 60-75 years with acute or convalescent COVID-19.

The CDR3 sequence: CSVVYPGGQHNEQFF. The CDR3 DNA follows: TGCAGCGTTGTTTACCCGGGGGGGCAGCACAATGAGCAGTTCTTC. V gene TRBV29-1 combines with J gene TRBJ2-1, with 8 nucleotides matching TRBD2. The CDR3 has 15 residues. The trim removed 4 bases at V and 5 bases at J, leaving 10 bases unmatched. CDR1 SQVTM and CDR2 ANQGSEA come from the germline V gene.